Following are 8 T cell receptor beta chains from one sample sequenced in a study of T cell responses to AZD1222 COVID-19 vaccine (dated by TCRdb to the early 2020s). Taken with the paper, the label for time point translates to: baseline before first vaccination. The receptor library was made with the immunoSEQ multiplex PCR assay. TCRdb mirrors the immuneACCESS table, restricted to in-frame sequences. Some clones are absent from its copies; in checked studies, under half trace to an unresolved V gene, and the reason for the others is unknown. This sample comprises about 100,000 clones, nearly 95% of them detected only once. Of the sample, roughly 1.8% falls within the top ten clones. Sequenced material: peripheral blood, taken on day 0 of AZD1222 vaccination. The receptors derive from an adult in good health.

The rearrangement uses TRBV7-2 and TRBJ1-3; possibly TRBD1 for D (5 bases). The germline V and J ends were trimmed by 6 bases and 0 bases, with 12 bases remaining between them. The CDR3 has 15 amino acids. Germline V CDR1 and CDR2: SGHTA, FQGNSA. The CDR3 DNA is TGTGCCAGCAGGCCTGGGGGAAACTCTGGAAACACCATATATTTT. This codes for CASRPGGNSGNTIYF.

The chain carries TRBV28 and TRBJ1-2, with unresolved D. Germline assignment: CDR1 MDHEN and CDR2 SYDVKM. V lost 8 bases, J lost 1 base, and 11 bases lay in between. CDR3 length: 13 amino acids. CDR3 loop: CASCPTVNYGYTF. CDR3 bases: TGTGCCAGCTGCCCTACAGTTAACTATGGCTACACCTTC.

This clone turned up a few times. The chain combines TRBV2 with TRBJ2-5, with 12 bases matching TRBD2. Trimming cost V 0 bases and J 4 bases; bases outside gene matches: 6. This CDR3 region has 17 residues. Germline CDR1 is SNHLY and CDR2 is FYNNEI. The CDR3 nucleotides read TGTGCCAGCAGTGAAGCGCTAATGGGACTAGCGGGAGAGACCCAGTACTTC. Residues: CASSEALMGLAGETQYF.

This clone was seen a single time. This chain joins TRBV28 and TRBJ1-6, with D maybe TRBD1 (5 bases). The CDR3 is 14 residues long. Germline values: CDR1 MDHEN, CDR2 SYDVKM. V lost 2 bases and J 7 bases, leaving 9 bases between the germline ends. Here the CDR3 DNA reads TGTGCCAGCAGTTTAATCCAGGGCAATTCACCCCTCCACTTT. Protein sequence: CASSLIQGNSPLHF.

The genes are TRBV10-2 and TRBJ2-1; D is unresolved. The CDR3 sequence is 15 residues long. The V and J ends lost 2 bases and 9 bases respectively, with 17 bases between them. Per germline, CDR1 WSHSY and CDR2 SAAADI. The CDR3 is CASSEMTLDFGEQFF. The CDR3 DNA sequence: TGCGCCAGCAGTGAGATGACCCTTGACTTCGGTGAGCAGTTCTTC.

The table lists this clone with a count of one. The chain combines TRBV7-9 with TRBJ2-5, with D possibly being TRBD2 (5 bases). Germline lookup yields CDR1 SEHNR and CDR2 FQNEAQ (reference sequence). V was cut by 3 bases and J by 0 bases, with 8 bases left in between. The CDR3 extends over 14 amino acids. CDR3 nucleotides: TGTGCCAGCAGCTTCGGGGTCTACCAAGAGACCCAGTACTTC. This translates into CASSFGVYQETQYF.

The V and J genes are TRBV7-9 and TRBJ1-6; D is undetermined. CDR1 is SEHNR and CDR2 is FQNEAQ in the germline V gene (reference sequence). This CDR3 is built from 16 residues. Trimming removed 2 bases at V and 7 bases at J, with 15 bases between. CDR3 bases: TGTGCCAGCAGCTTAAAGGTTCCTCTGGGGAATTCACCCCTCCACTTT. As protein: CASSLKVPLGNSPLHF.

CDR3 coding DNA: TGTGCCAGTAGTCTGATGGGCAGGGGGCGCGATCAGCCCCAGCATTTT. Translated, it gives CASSLMGRGRDQPQHF. This chain links TRBV19 with TRBJ1-5; the match to TRBD1 covers 8 bases. V was clipped by 5 bases and J by 5 bases; unmatched bases: 11. Per germline, CDR1 LNHDA and CDR2 SQIVND (reference sequence). The CDR3 has 16 amino acids.